These 19 T cell receptor beta chains were sequenced from one sample in a study of CD8 T cells in ankylosing spondylitis. TCRdb re-called the 5' RACE reads through MiXCR, storing one row per CDR3 protein. The sample holds 150,000 to 200,000 distinct CDR3 sequences; about a third are singletons and the top ten take 6%. Sequenced sample: synovial fluid, either unsorted or a sorted T cell fraction (not recorded which). The receptors here all came from a male donor with ankylosing spondylitis.

This clonotype was counted between two and nine times. V gene TRBV5-1 combines with J gene TRBJ2-1, with D possibly matching TRBD2 (5 bases). This CDR3 has 16 amino acids. V lost 0 bases, J lost 4 bases, and 14 bases lay in between. Germline loops: CDR1 SGHRS, CDR2 YFSETQ. The CDR3 sequence: CASSLGVGAGYNEQFF. The CDR3 DNA sequence: TGCGCCAGCAGCTTGGGCGTGGGAGCAGGTTACAATGAGCAGTTCTTC.

In its sample, this clonotype was seen a few times. The rearrangement links TRBV28 to TRBJ2-1; D is unresolved. Trimming shortened V by 5 bases and J by 4 bases, and 6 bases separated the two germline ends. Germline lookup yields CDR1 MDHEN and CDR2 SYDVKM. The CDR3 sequence is 12 residues long. The CDR3 is CASSGDYNEQFF. CDR3 coding DNA: TGTGCCAGCAGTGGAGATTACAATGAGCAGTTCTTC.

The chain combines TRBV28 with TRBJ2-7; 9 nucleotides agree with TRBD2. This CDR3 has 15 amino acids. Trimming took 6 bases from V and 4 from J; bases not matched to a gene: 10. Germline CDR1 is MDHEN and CDR2 is SYDVKM. The CDR3 here is CASSPPVAGVYEQYF. In DNA, the CDR3 is TGTGCCAGCAGCCCCCCGGTAGCGGGAGTATACGAGCAGTACTTC.

This clonotype was seen a handful of times. This chain connects TRBV6-1 to TRBJ1-1; D is unclear. Trimming stripped 6 bases from V and 1 base from J, with 12 bases between. Germline assignment: CDR1 MNHNS and CDR2 SASEGT. This CDR3 region has 14 residues. The CDR3 loop reads CASRSGFGNTEAFF. The CDR3 coding sequence is TGTGCCAGCAGGAGTGGTTTTGGGAACACTGAAGCTTTCTTT.

V gene TRBV6-1 combines with J gene TRBJ1-1; no firm D call. Per germline, CDR1 MNHNS and CDR2 SASEGT. The CDR3 covers 13 residues. Trimming removed 6 bases at V and 4 bases at J, with 12 bases between. Here the CDR3 reads CASRDTLATEAFF. The CDR3 nucleotides read TGTGCCAGCAGAGACACCCTCGCCACTGAAGCTTTCTTT.

This clonotype was seen only a few times. CDR3 bases: TGCAGTGCTAGTCTCACTCGGAGCGAGCAGTACTTC. Its protein is CSASLTRSEQYF. This rearrangement joins TRBV20-1 to TRBJ2-7; D remains ambiguous. The ends were cut back, 3 bases at V and 6 bases at J, with 12 bases in the middle. CDR1 is DFQATT, CDR2 SNEGSKA, per germline (reference sequence). The CDR3 spans 12 residues.

This clonotype was seen more than once but under ten times. The chain employs TRBV20-1 and TRBJ2-1, with TRBD2 matching over 12 bases. CDR1 is DFQATT and CDR2 is SNEGSKA in the germline V gene (reference sequence). V lost 8 bases and J lost 2; bases outside the gene matches: 1. The CDR3 covers 13 residues. The CDR3 DNA is TGCAGTAGGACTAGCGGGACCTACAATGAGCAGTTCTTC. Protein product: CSRTSGTYNEQFF.

A few counts support this clonotype. The chain has TRBV25-1 and TRBJ2-7; weak D call: TRBD1 (5 bases). The CDR3 covers 12 residues. Germline values: CDR1 MGHDK, CDR2 SYGVNS. V was cut by 3 bases and J by 9 bases, with 12 bases left in between. This CDR3 is CASSDWSGWQYF. CDR3 nucleotide sequence: TGTGCCAGCAGTGATTGGTCAGGGTGGCAGTACTTC.

A few counts support this clonotype. This rearrangement joins TRBV18 to TRBJ2-1; D is ambiguous. V was clipped by 2 bases and J by 9 bases, with 11 bases between them. The V gene's germline CDR1 is KGHSH and CDR2 LQKENI. This CDR3 is 13 amino acids long. CDR3 protein: CASSPIRSIEQFF. In nucleotides, the CDR3 is TGTGCCAGCTCACCAATCCGAAGTATTGAGCAGTTCTTC.

The rearrangement links TRBV27 to TRBJ1-2, with unresolved D. This CDR3 spans 13 amino acids. Germline V lookup: CDR1 MNHEY, CDR2 SMNVEV (reference sequence). Trimming pared 2 bases from V and 8 bases from J, leaving 12 bases between. This CDR3 reads CASSLVGVGGYTF. In nucleotides, the CDR3 is TGTGCCAGCAGTTTAGTCGGGGTGGGGGGCTACACCTTC.

V and J are TRBV12-3 or TRBV12-4 and TRBJ1-1; D call uncertain. V was clipped by 2 bases and J by 5 bases, with 6 bases between them. This CDR3 is 12 amino acids long. CDR3 protein: CASSLRVTEAFF. In DNA, the CDR3 is TGTGCCAGCAGTTTACGTGTGACTGAAGCTTTCTTT.

This clonotype was detected once. The chain joins TRBV6-1 to TRBJ2-3; possible D gene TRBD2, 5 bases. CDR1 and CDR2 from the germline V gene are MNHNS and SASEGT. The CDR3 covers 15 residues. Trimming left V 6 bases short and J 3 bases short, with 16 bases between. The CDR3 is CASSQATSTTDTQYF. In DNA form, the CDR3 reads TGTGCCAGCAGCCAAGCTACTAGTACGACAGATACGCAGTATTTT.

The V call is TRBV11-3, the J call TRBJ2-2, with D perhaps matching TRBD1 (6 bases). V was clipped by 5 bases and J by 1 base, with 8 bases between them. The germline V gene has CDR1 SGHNT and CDR2 YENEEA. CDR3 length equals 14 residues. This chain's CDR3 is CASSLQGNTGELFF. The CDR3 DNA follows: TGTGCCAGCAGCCTACAGGGGAACACCGGGGAGCTGTTTTTT.

This clonotype has a handful of counts. The chain couples TRBV7-9 to TRBJ1-5; a possible D gene is TRBD1 (5 bases). The CDR3 covers 16 residues. CDR1 is SEHNR, CDR2 FQNEAQ, per germline (reference sequence). V lost 5 bases to trimming and J lost 5 bases, with 19 bases between them. The CDR3 loop reads CASSPGKYRGDQPQHF. The CDR3 region has the DNA TGTGCCAGCAGCCCCGGAAAATATCGGGGGGATCAGCCCCAGCATTTT.

This clonotype appeared many times. This chain links TRBV6-1 with TRBJ1-3; D is unresolved. This CDR3 has 15 residues. CDR1 and CDR2 from the germline V gene are MNHNS and SASEGT. V gave up 4 bases and J gave up 2 bases, with 12 bases separating them. The CDR3 is CASSVPWSPGNTIYF. The CDR3 DNA follows: TGTGCCAGCAGTGTTCCGTGGTCACCTGGAAACACCATATATTTT.

The table lists this clonotype with a few counts. The gene calls are TRBV27 and TRBJ1-6; D not resolved. Germline-derived CDR1 and CDR2 are MNHEY and SMNVEV (reference sequence). CDR3 length equals 14 residues. V was shortened by 8 bases and J by 5 bases, with 13 bases between the two germline ends. The CDR3 sequence: CASASILDNSPLHF. CDR3 DNA sequence: TGTGCCAGCGCGTCAATTTTAGATAATTCACCCCTCCACTTT.

This chain connects TRBV28 to TRBJ1-1; D unresolved. The CDR3 runs to 15 residues. Trimming took off 5 bases at V and 0 bases at J, with 13 bases between the two ends. The germline V gene encodes CDR1 MDHEN and CDR2 SYDVKM. The CDR3 bases are TGTGCCAGCAGTACCCCCGGACGATTGAACACTGAAGCTTTCTTT. Its protein product is CASSTPGRLNTEAFF.

The chain is built from TRBV15 and TRBJ2-1, with 9 bases matching TRBD2. This CDR3 comprises 16 residues. Germline CDR1 and CDR2: LNHNV and YYDKDF (reference sequence). V was pared by 1 base and J by 3 bases, with 4 bases of the junction left unmatched. The DNA for the CDR3 is TGTGCCACCAGCAGAGCCTCGACTAGCGGCTACAATGAGCAGTTCTTC. Translated, it gives CATSRASTSGYNEQFF. The full variable domain, in which reference TRBV15 and TRBJ2-1 provide the parts outside the CDR3, is DAMVIQNPRYQVTQFGKPVTLSCSQTLNHNVMYWYQQKSSQAPKLLFHYYDKDFNNEADTPDNFQSRRPNTSFCFLDIRSPGLGDTAMYLCATSRASTSGYNEQFFGPGTRLTVL.

This chain links TRBV2 with TRBJ1-5; no definite D call. The CDR3 has 14 amino acids. V lost 5 bases, J lost 2 bases, and 10 bases lay in between. The germline gives CDR1 SNHLY, CDR2 FYNNEI. The CDR3 bases are TGTGCCAGCAGTTCAAACCCTCGCAATCAGCCCCAGCATTTT. It encodes CASSSNPRNQPQHF.